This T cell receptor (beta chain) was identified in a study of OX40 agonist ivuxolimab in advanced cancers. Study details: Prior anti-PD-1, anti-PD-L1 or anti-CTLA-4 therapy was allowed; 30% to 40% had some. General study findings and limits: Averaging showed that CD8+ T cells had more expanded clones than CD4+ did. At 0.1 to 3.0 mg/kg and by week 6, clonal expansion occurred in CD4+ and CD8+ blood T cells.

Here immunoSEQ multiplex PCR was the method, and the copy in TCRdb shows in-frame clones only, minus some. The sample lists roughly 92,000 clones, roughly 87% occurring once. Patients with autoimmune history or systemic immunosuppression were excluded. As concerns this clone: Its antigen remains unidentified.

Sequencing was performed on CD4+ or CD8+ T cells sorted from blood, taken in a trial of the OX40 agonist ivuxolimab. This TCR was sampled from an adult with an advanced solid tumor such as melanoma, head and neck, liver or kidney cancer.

The DNA for the CDR3 is TGCAGCGTTGGGACGCCACAGGAATATTTAAACACCGGGGAGCTGTTTTTT. Translating it yields CSVGTPQEYLNTGELFF. This chain joins TRBV29-1 and TRBJ2-2; D possibly corresponds to TRBD1 (5 bases). V lost 4 bases and J 2 bases, leaving 20 bases between the germline ends. Per germline, CDR1 SQVTM and CDR2 ANQGSEA. There are 17 residues in the CDR3.